This T cell receptor (beta chain) was captured by sequencing in a study of T cell responses to AZD1222 COVID-19 vaccine. Trimming shortened V by 5 bases and J by 7 bases, and 14 bases separated the two germline ends. The CDR3 has 13 amino acids. Here immunoSEQ multiplex PCR was the method, and the copy in TCRdb shows in-frame clones only, minus some. Altogether 110,000 to 150,000 clones are present, around 90% being singletons, with the ten largest covering about 3.7%. This clone came up a few times. This sequence was found in an adult in good health. V usage is TRBV12-3 or TRBV12-4 and J usage is TRBJ2-5; D remains ambiguous. This sample comprised peripheral blood, obtained on day 0 of AZD1222 vaccination. The CDR3 DNA is TGTGCCAGCAGTACCGGGTCCTTATGGACCCAGTACTTC. Translation gives CASSTGSLWTQYF.